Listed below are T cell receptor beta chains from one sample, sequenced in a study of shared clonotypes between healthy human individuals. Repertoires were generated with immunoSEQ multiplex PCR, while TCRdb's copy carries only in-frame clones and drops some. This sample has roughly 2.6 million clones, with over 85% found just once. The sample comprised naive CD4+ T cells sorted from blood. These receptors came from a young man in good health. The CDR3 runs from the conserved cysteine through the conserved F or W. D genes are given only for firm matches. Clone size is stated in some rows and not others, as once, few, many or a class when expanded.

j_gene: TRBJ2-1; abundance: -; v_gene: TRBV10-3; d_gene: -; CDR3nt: TGTGCCATCAGTGAAAGGGTCGCCGGACGAGGGGAGAACAATGAGCAGTTCTTC; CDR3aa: CAISERVAGRGENNEQFF
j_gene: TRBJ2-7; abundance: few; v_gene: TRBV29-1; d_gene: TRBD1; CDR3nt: TGCAGCGCCCGGGACAGCTCCTACGAGCAGTACTTC; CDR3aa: CSARDSSYEQYF
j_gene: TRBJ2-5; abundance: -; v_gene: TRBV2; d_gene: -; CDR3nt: TGTGCCAGCAGTGGCAGAATCCAAGAGACCCAGTACTTC; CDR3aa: CASSGRIQETQYF
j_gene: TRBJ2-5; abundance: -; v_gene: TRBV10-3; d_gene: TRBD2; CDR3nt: TGTGCCATCAGTGAGTCGAACTCCGGACTAGCTGGGGAGACCCAGTACTTC; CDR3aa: CAISESNSGLAGETQYF
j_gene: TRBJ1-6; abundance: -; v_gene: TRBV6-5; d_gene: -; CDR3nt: TGTGCCAGCAGAGGGGCCGGCGGGCGAGGTTCACCCCTCCACTTT; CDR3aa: CASRGAGGRGSPLHF
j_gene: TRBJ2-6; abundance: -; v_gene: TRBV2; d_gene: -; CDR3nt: TGTGCCAGCAGCCTTACTGGGAACTCTGGGGCCAACGTCCTGACTTTC; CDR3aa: CASSLTGNSGANVLTF
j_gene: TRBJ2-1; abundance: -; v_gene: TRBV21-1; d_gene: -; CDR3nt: TGTGCCAGCAGCCTTGGACTAGCGGGAGACAATGATCAGTTCTTC; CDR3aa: CASSLGLAGDNDQFF
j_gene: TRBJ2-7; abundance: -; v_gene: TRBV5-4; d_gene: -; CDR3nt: TGTGCCAGCAGTCGTGACAGGGAGGGCGAGCAGTACTTC; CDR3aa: CASSRDREGEQYF
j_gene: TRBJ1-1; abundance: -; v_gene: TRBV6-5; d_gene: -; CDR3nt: TGTGCCAGCAGTATAATCGGGACCACTGAAGCTTTCTTT; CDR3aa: CASSIIGTTEAFF
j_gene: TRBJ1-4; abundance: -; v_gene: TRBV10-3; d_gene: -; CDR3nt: TGTGCCATCAGTGAGTCGCGCTCTGAAAAACTGTTTTTT; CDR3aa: CAISESRSEKLFF
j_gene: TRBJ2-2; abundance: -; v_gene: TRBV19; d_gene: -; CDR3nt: TGTGCCAGTAGTATAGATCGGGGAACCGGGGAGCTGTTTTTT; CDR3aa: CASSIDRGTGELFF
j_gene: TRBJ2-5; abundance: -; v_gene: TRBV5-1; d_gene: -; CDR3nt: TGCGCCAGCAGCTTCAAGGGGGGAAGTGTTGAGACCCAGTACTTC; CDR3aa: CASSFKGGSVETQYF
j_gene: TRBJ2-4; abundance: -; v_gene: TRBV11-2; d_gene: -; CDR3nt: TGTGCCAGCAGCTTAGAAAGGTTAAACATTCAGTACTTC; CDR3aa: CASSLERLNIQYF
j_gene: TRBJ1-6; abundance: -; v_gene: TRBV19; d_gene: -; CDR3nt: TGTGCCAGTAGTGATTCCTTGCAGGGGTGGGGTAATTCACCCCTCCACTTT; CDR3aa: CASSDSLQGWGNSPLHF
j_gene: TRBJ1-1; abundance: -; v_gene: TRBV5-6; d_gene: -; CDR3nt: TGTGCCAGCAGCTTGGGGGCCAGGGGCGTCAAGGACACTGAAGCTTTCTTT; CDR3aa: CASSLGARGVKDTEAFF
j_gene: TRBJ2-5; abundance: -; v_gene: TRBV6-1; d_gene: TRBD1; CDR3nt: TGTGCCAGCAGTGAAATTACAGGGGTAGAGACCCAGTACTTC; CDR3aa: CASSEITGVETQYF
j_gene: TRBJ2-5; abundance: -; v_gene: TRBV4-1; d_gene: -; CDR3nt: TGCGCCAGCAGCCATTGGGAGGTGGGGCCCCAAGAGACCCAGTACTTC; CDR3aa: CASSHWEVGPQETQYF
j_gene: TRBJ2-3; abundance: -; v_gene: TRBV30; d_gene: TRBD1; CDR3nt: TGTGCCTGGAGTGTAAGGACAGGGGGCACAGATACGCAGTATTTT; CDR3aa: CAWSVRTGGTDTQYF
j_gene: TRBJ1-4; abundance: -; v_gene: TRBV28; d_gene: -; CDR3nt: TGTGCCAGCAGTCTCCCCGGGACCCAAAATGAAAAACTGTTTTTT; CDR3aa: CASSLPGTQNEKLFF
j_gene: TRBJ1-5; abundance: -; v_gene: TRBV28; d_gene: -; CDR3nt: TGTGCCAGCAGTTTAAAGGGAAGGTCCCAGCATTTT; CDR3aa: CASSLKGRSQHF
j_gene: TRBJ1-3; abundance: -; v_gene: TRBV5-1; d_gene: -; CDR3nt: TGCGCCAGCAGCTCGGACCCCGGAAACACCATATATTTT; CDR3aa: CASSSDPGNTIYF
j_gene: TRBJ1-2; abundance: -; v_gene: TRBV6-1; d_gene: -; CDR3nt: TGTGCCAGCAGTGCGGGGTTTGAAGGGCACTATGGCTACACCTTC; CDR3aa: CASSAGFEGHYGYTF
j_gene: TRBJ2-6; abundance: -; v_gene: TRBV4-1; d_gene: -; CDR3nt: TGCGCCAGCAGCCAGAGGGGTTCTGGGGCCAACGTCCTGACTTTC; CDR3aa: CASSQRGSGANVLTF
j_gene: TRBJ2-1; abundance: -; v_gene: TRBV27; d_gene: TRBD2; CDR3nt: TGTGCCAGCACCCCCCTAGCGGGAGGTTCCTACAATGAGCAGTTCTTC; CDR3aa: CASTPLAGGSYNEQFF
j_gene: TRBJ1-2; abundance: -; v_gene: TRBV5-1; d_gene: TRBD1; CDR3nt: TGCGCCAGCAGCCAAGACAGGGCCACTAACTATGGCTACACCTTC; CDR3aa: CASSQDRATNYGYTF
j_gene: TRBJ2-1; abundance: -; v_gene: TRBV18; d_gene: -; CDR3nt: TGTGCCAGCTCACCACAGGGGACAAGCGGGAATGAGCAGTTCTTC; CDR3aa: CASSPQGTSGNEQFF
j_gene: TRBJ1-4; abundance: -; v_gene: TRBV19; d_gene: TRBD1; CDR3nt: TGTGCCAGTAGTATTCGACAGGGTGACGAAAAACTGTTTTTT; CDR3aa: CASSIRQGDEKLFF
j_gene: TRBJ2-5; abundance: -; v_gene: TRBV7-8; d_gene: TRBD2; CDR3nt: TGTGCCAGCAGGGGGACTAGCGGGAGCTGGGAGACCCAGTACTTC; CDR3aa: CASRGTSGSWETQYF
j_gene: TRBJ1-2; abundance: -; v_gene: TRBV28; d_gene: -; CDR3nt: TGTGCCAGCAGTTTTTCAGGGGTGAAGGGTGGCTACACCTTC; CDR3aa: CASSFSGVKGGYTF